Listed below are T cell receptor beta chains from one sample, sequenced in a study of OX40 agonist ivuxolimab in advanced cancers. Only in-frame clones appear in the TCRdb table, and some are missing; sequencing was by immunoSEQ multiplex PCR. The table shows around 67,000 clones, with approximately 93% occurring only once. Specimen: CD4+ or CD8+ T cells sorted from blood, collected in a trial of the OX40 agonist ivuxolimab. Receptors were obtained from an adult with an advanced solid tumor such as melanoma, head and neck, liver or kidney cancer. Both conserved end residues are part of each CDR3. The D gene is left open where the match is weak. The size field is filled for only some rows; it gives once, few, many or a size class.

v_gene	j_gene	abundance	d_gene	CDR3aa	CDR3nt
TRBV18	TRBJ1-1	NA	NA	CASSPSLNQGFAEAFF	TGTGCCAGCTCACCTAGCCTAAATCAGGGGTTCGCTGAAGCTTTCTTT
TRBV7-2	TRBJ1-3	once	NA	CASSFGGSGNTIYF	TGTGCCAGCAGCTTCGGTGGCTCTGGAAACACCATATATTTT
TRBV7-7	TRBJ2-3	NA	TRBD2	CASSEGLAGTDTQYF	TGTGCCAGCAGCGAAGGACTAGCGGGCACAGATACGCAGTATTTT
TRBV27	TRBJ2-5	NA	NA	CASSLNSRGSRETQYF	TGTGCCAGCAGTTTAAATTCCCGAGGAAGTCGGGAGACCCAGTACTTC
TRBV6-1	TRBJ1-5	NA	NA	CASSEVGGQPSNQPQHF	TGTGCCAGCAGTGAGGTGGGGGGGCAGCCTAGCAATCAGCCCCAGCATTTT
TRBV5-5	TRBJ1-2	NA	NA	CASSLLAESYGYTF	TGTGCCAGCAGCCTCCTTGCGGAGAGCTATGGCTACACCTTC
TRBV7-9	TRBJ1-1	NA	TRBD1	CASSTGQQYTEAFF	TGTGCCAGCAGTACGGGACAGCAGTACACTGAAGCTTTCTTT
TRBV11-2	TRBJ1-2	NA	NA	CASRSTGQGNYGYTF	TGTGCCAGCAGATCCACAGGGCAGGGAAACTATGGCTACACCTTC
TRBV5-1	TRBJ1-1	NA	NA	CASSLGTGGRTEAFF	TGCGCCAGCAGCTTGGGGACGGGGGGGCGGACTGAAGCTTTCTTT
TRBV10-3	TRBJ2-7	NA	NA	CAIRKGFSGTRASYEQYF	TGTGCCATCAGGAAGGGTTTTAGTGGGACGAGAGCTTCCTACGAGCAGTACTTC
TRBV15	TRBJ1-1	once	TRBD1	CATSRARQGAMNTEAFF	TGTGCCACCAGCAGAGCCCGGCAGGGGGCAATGAACACTGAAGCTTTCTTT
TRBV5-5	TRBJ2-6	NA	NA	CASSPILSHSGANVLTF	TGTGCCAGCAGCCCGATCCTATCTCACTCTGGGGCCAACGTCCTGACTTTC
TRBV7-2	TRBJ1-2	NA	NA	CASSLTPDTVNYGYTF	TGTGCCAGCAGCTTAACACCAGACACCGTTAACTATGGCTACACCTTC
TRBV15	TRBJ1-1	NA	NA	CATSRETGRPNTEAFF	TGTGCCACCAGCAGAGAGACCGGCAGACCGAACACTGAAGCTTTCTTT
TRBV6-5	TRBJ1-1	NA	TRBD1	CASSSGQIEAFF	TGTGCCAGCAGTTCGGGACAGATAGAAGCTTTCTTT
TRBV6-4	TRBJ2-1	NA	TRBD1	CASSSDWDRTNNEQFF	TGTGCCAGCAGTTCAGACTGGGACAGGACTAACAATGAGCAGTTCTTC
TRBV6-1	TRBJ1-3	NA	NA	CASLHRDVVGNTIYF	TGTGCCAGTTTACACAGGGACGTCGTTGGAAACACCATATATTTT
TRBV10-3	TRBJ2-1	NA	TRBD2	CAIRPGGASGGNEQFF	TGTGCCATCCGACCAGGCGGGGCTAGCGGGGGTAATGAGCAGTTCTTC
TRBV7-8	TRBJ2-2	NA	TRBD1	CASSPQGAPGELFF	TGTGCCAGCAGCCCTCAGGGGGCTCCCGGGGAGCTGTTTTTT
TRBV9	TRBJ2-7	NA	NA	CASSVDGGPYEQYF	TGTGCCAGCAGCGTAGACGGGGGCCCCTACGAGCAGTACTTC
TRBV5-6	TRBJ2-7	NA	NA	CASSFALSTGSYEQYF	TGTGCCAGCAGCTTCGCCCTATCGACAGGTTCCTACGAGCAGTACTTC
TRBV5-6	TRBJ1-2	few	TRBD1	CASSYLPQGDRGYGYTF	TGTGCCAGCAGCTACTTACCCCAGGGGGACAGAGGCTATGGCTACACCTTC
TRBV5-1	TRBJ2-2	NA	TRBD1	CASSFFGTGASTGELFF	TGCGCCAGCAGCTTTTTTGGGACAGGGGCTTCCACCGGGGAGCTGTTTTTT
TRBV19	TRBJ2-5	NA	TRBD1	CASSITGGYQETQYF	TGTGCCAGTAGTATCACAGGGGGGTACCAAGAGACCCAGTACTTC
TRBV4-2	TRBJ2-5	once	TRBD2	CASSQDLGLAVKETQYF	TGTGCCAGCAGCCAAGATCTTGGTCTAGCGGTAAAAGAGACCCAGTACTTC
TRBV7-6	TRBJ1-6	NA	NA	CASSSQGSPLHF	TGTGCCAGCAGCTCCCAAGGTTCACCCCTCCACTTT
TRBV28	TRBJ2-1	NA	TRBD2	CASSPSGRAYNEQFF	TGTGCCAGCAGCCCTAGCGGGAGGGCCTACAATGAGCAGTTCTTC
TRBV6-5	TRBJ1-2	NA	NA	CASSYDIGIRYTF	TGTGCCAGCAGTTACGACATCGGGATCCGCTACACCTTC
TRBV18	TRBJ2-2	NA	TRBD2	CASSLWTSGRTDTGELFF	TGTGCCAGCTCACTATGGACTAGCGGGAGAACGGACACCGGGGAGCTGTTTTTT
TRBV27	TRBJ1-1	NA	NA	CASSFGRESEAFF	TGTGCCAGCAGTTTCGGGAGGGAATCTGAAGCTTTCTTT
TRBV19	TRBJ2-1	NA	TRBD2	CASSIQRGVNEQFF	TGTGCCAGTAGTATTCAGCGGGGGGTCAATGAGCAGTTCTTC
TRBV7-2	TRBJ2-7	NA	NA	CASSLAAGAAYEQYF	TGTGCCAGCAGCTTAGCGGCAGGGGCTGCCTACGAGCAGTACTTC
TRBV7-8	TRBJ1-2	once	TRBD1	CASSPSTFGSDRGNYGYTF	TGTGCCAGCAGCCCCTCAACCTTTGGGTCGGACAGGGGTAACTATGGCTACACCTTC
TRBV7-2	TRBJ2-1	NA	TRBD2	CASSLEGASGGEQFF	TGTGCCAGCAGCTTAGAAGGGGCTAGCGGGGGGGAGCAGTTCTTC
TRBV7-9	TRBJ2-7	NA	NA	CASSLGGPLVYEQYF	TGTGCCAGCAGCTTAGGAGGCCCGTTAGTCTACGAGCAGTACTTC